This T cell receptor (beta chain) was documented in a study of control samples from healthy donors and cancer patients. TCRdb's copy holds only in-frame clones and misses some; the assay was immunoSEQ multiplex PCR. The sample includes more than 85,000 clones, more than 75% of them seen just once. The clonotype comes from a woman between 55 and 75 years old with lung cancer. Sequencing input: PBMCs.

The CDR3, as DNA: TGTGCCAGCAGTTACCTCAAGGGGTGGGAGACCCAGTACTTC. This encodes CASSYLKGWETQYF. The chain has TRBV6-5 and TRBJ2-5; D perhaps matches TRBD1 (5 bases). V was cut by 2 bases and J by 5 bases, with 12 bases left in between. This CDR3 contains 14 residues. Germline V gene sequence: CDR1 MNHEY, CDR2 SVGAGI.